This T cell receptor beta chain was sequenced in a study of T cell changes during pregnancy in multiple sclerosis. The CDR3 sequence is 15 residues long. The germline gives CDR1 SGDLS, CDR2 YYNGEE. Trimming removed 4 bases from V and 4 bases from J; junction bases left unmatched: 6. Only in-frame clones appear in the TCRdb table, and some are missing; sequencing was by immunoSEQ multiplex PCR. The sample has approximately 130,000 clones; 90% to 98% are singletons. The specimen comprised peripheral blood, sampled after pregnancy. This TCR was recovered from a female donor with multiple sclerosis, enrolled in a pregnancy study. The chain couples TRBV9 to TRBJ2-5; 11 nucleotides agree with TRBD2. In DNA, the CDR3 is TGTGCCAGCAGCTTAACCGGGACTAGCGGAGAGACCCAGTACTTC. This codes for CASSLTGTSGETQYF.